This record covers a single TCR beta chain. Germline CDR1 is SQVTM and CDR2 is ANQGSEA. The CDR3 runs 12 residues. V lost 4 bases, J lost 7 bases, and 2 bases stayed unmatched. Stated treatment: oral pan-JAK inhibitor, 5-10 mg twice daily. The record originates from a study of CD8+ T cells in alopecia areata. Sequencing used cDNA as its template, made by extracting RNA and reverse transcribing it. Some clones are missing from TCRdb's copy, which holds only in-frame ones; the method was immunoSEQ multiplex PCR. The table shows 200,000 to 250,000 clones, with 55% to 70% occurring only once. V gene TRBV29-1 combines with J gene TRBJ1-4; 8 bases map to TRBD1. The source is a human donor with alopecia areata. Sequenced material: CD4+ T cells sorted from blood, taken at week 4, from a patient treated with tofacitinib. CDR3 region: CSVGQGSEKLFF. CDR3 DNA sequence: TGCAGCGTTGGACAGGGGAGTGAAAAACTGTTTTTT.